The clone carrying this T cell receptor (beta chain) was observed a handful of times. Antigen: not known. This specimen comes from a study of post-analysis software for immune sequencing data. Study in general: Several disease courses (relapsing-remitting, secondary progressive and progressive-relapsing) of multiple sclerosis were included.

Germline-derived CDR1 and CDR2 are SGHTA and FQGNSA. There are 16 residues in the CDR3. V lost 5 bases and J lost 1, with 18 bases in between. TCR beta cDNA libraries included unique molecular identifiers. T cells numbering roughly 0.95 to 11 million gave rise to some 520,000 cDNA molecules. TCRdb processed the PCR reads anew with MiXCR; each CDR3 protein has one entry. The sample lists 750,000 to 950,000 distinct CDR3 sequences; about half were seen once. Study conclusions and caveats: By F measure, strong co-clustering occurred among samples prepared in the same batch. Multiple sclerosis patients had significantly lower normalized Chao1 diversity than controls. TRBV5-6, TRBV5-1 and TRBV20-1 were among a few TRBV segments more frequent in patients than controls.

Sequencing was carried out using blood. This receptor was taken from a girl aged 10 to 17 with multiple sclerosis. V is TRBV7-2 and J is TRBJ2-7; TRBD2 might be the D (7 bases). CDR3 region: CASSPPGGGGSYEQYF. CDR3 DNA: TGTGCCAGCAGCCCCCCCGGAGGGGGGGGTTCCTACGAGCAGTACTTC.